The text below deals with one T cell receptor (beta chain). Its target antigen remains unknown. Base qualities were left out, and no much larger clone turns up one base away. The sample comes from a study of spatial heterogeneity in lung cancer (dated by TCRdb to about 2019). With regard to the full study: Beta-chain transcripts were consistently detected in greater numbers than alpha-chain transcripts, which likely reflected higher beta-chain transcript abundance. Nonsynonymous mutation counts, determined by whole-exome sequencing of tumor tissue, were related to TCR repertoire features. In non-small cell lung cancer, the study quantitatively compared TCR alpha and beta repertoires across several tumor regions, matched nontumor lung, and blood. Both alpha and beta chains were TCR-sequenced in samples taken at surgery, namely 220 tumor regions, approximately 63 matched nontumor lung samples and approximately 51 PBMC samples. In the raw uncorrected reads, each unique combination of TCR and UMI appeared more than ten times on average. Points the paper makes about the study in general: Additional single-cell paired TCR alpha and beta sequencing was considered necessary to confirm, at a functional level, the hypothesis that regional TCRs recognize regional mutations. Ubiquitous expanded tumor TCRs were detected in blood more often at tumor resection than at routine follow-up.

Spanning cysteine to phenylalanine, the CDR3 consists of 15 amino acids. The kept DNA is CDR3 alone, 45 bases in frame from the first base. Trimming costs V 5 bases and J 0 bases, and their ends lie 13 bases apart. Based on the germline V gene, the CDR1 and CDR2 sequences are MDHEN and SYDVKM. What the time point label conveys for this sample: sample taken at primary tumor resection. The donors were 72 patients from the lung TRACERx cohort who had early-stage, untreated non-small cell lung cancer. For TCR sequencing, whole RNA was extracted from tumor and nontumor lung tissue, or from cryopreserved PBMC samples, and no cell sorting was done. A patient was chosen for TCR sequencing only when enough RNA was available from at least two tumor regions. Library preparation used 5' RACE. Sequencing was carried out with a NextSeq 500. The TCR library protocol attached a unique molecular identifier to each TCR cDNA molecule to allow correction of PCR and sequencing errors. The study's own analysis went as follows. TCR identification, UMI-based error correction and CDR3 extraction were performed with Decombinator tools. TCRs above a frequency of 2 per 1,000, corresponding to the top 1% of the tumor frequency distribution, were defined as expanded. Each repertoire was subsampled 100 times to 5,000 TCRs, after which Renyi diversity was computed with the R vegan package. To build CDR3 similarity networks, amino acid triplet string-kernel similarity was used, and CDR3s were connected when their pairwise similarity was above 0.82. The public sequencing data were trimmed at Q25 with fastp and processed into clonotypes with MiXCR by TCRdb, which kept only in-frame beta chains. Identical CDR3 protein sequences are pooled into one entry, listed with their most common genes and DNA. The V and J calls here are based on TCRdb, not the publication. This sample holds around 92,000 distinct CDR3 sequences; about 12% were observed only once. The leading ten clones occupy roughly 41% of the sample.

The specimen was PBMCs, collected at surgery. The chain is made from TRBV28 and TRBJ2-5; 5 matching bases give a weak D call of TRBD1. The clonotype comes from a male donor with early-stage non-small cell lung cancer. This receptor carries the CDR3 CASSEMTENQETQYF. The nucleotide sequence is given as TGTGCCAGCAGTGAAATGACAGAAAACCAAGAGACCCAGTACTTC.